This TCR beta chain derives from a study of T cells in Graves' hyperthyroidism and ophthalmopathy. CDR1 and CDR2 from the germline V gene are SGHRS and YFSETQ. The CDR3 is 14 amino acids. This clonotype showed up many times. The target antigen is unknown. The junction departs from the called germline gene at one end, perhaps through a read error. Broader study findings: Blood also held most thyroid clonotypes expanded beyond 0.001.

About 10 ml fresh peripheral blood yielded the PBMCs. Amplification of TCR beta CDR3 regions used RNA as the template. HTBI primers were the set used in a first-round RT-PCR of the TCR CDR3. TCRdb passed the multiplex PCR reads through MiXCR, listing each CDR3 protein once. Found here are more than 500,000 distinct CDR3 sequences, about 15% of them singletons; the top ten hold around 4.5%. The chain employs TRBV5-1 and TRBJ2-7; 11 bases map to TRBD1. The source is a woman aged 40 to 55 with Graves' ophthalmopathy. The sample taken for sequencing was blood. The CDR3 DNA sequence: TGTGCCAGCAGCCTGGGACAGGGGGTCTACGAGCAGTACTTC. It codes for CASSLGQGVYEQYF. The full variable domain, in which reference TRBV5-1 and TRBJ2-7 provide the parts outside the CDR3, is KAGVTQTPRYLIKTRGQQVTLSCSPISGHRSVSWYQQTPGQGLQFLFEYFSETQRNKGNFPGRFSGRQFSNSRSEMNVSTLELGDSALYLCASSLGQGVYEQYFGPGTRLTVT.